This TCR beta chain is drawn from a study of identical twins. Study observations and caveats: Zero-insertion results could be subject to partial confounding by invariant MAIT and iNKT cells. The abundant beta clonotypes from cord blood had fewer insertions, and memory repertoires had none of this. In beta out-of-frame sequences, the excess sharing between twins was weaker.

V gave up 1 base and J gave up 3 bases, with 8 bases separating them. The CDR3 totals 13 residues. From germline, CDR1 is DFQATT and CDR2 SNEGSKA (reference sequence). Note on this clonotype: Its target is not known. A single base separates this from a much larger clone, so it may be a read error.

Every sampled donor was Caucasian and healthy. TCRdb re-called the 5' RACE reads with MiXCR, one entry per CDR3 protein. The sample holds 1,800,000 or so distinct CDR3 sequences, about 32% seen once. This clonotype originated in a newborn girl in good health. Sequencing was performed on cord blood. The chain recombines TRBV20-1 with TRBJ2-3; D may be TRBD2 (5 bases). CDR3 in DNA: TGCAGTGCTAGAGTACTAGAGACAGATACGCAGTATTTT. Its translation is CSARVLETDTQYF.